The T cell receptor (beta chain) described here comes from a study of beta chain features in type 1 diabetes. General study findings and limits: A closer apparent resemblance between naive, central memory and Treg TCRB repertoires was seen in patients than in healthy donors. Whether TCRB rearrangement is influenced by HLA type was left unresolved in this analysis. Moderate but significant shortening of TCRB CDR3s was recorded in all four CD4+ subsets from Type 1 diabetes patients. When cDNA is sequenced, cells with high TCR expression could be over-represented.

Reverse transcribing all isolated RNA meant expressed TCRB transcripts were sequenced. TCRdb's table, derived via immunoSEQ multiplex PCR, lists solely in-frame clones and lacks some. The sample carries 41,000 or so clones, around 63% recorded once. A word on this clone: Its antigen is not identified.

Germline V gene sequence: CDR1 MDHEN, CDR2 SYDVKM. Unmatched junction bases numbered 9, after V lost 4 bases and J lost 3 bases. CDR3 length: 15 amino acids. The specimen was Tregs from blood. The genes are TRBV28 and TRBJ2-7; 7 bases map to TRBD1. This TCR came from a man aged 25-45 years with type 1 diabetes. Some clones in this sample may be carry-over from other donors' samples. The CDR3 DNA follows: TGTGCCAGCAGTTACCAACAGGGGTTAGGCTACGAGCAGTACTTC. The encoded protein is CASSYQQGLGYEQYF.